Following are 27 T cell receptor beta chains from one sample sequenced in a study of T-cell reconstitution after alpha-beta-depleted transplantation in children (dated by TCRdb to about 2016). Library construction relied on PCR. Reads for this sample came from an Illumina HiSeq 2500. TCR library preparation used molecular barcoding, with unique molecular identifiers applied to normalize quantification of the TCRbeta repertoire. In-frame beta chains were kept once TCRdb had trimmed the public reads at Q25 with fastp and called clones with MiXCR. CDR3 protein duplicates are merged, each entry listing the most common genes and DNA. A total of approximately 980,000 distinct CDR3 sequences appear in this sample, roughly 29% of them only once. The top ten constitute about 28% of the sample. Explained via the paper, the treatment or condition label denotes: allogeneic hematopoietic cell transplantation with graft depleted of TCRalphabeta T cells and CD19 B cells.

The specimen comprised PBMCs, mostly from graft donor cells, sampled 360 days after TCRalphabeta/CD19-depleted stem cell transplant. The receptors derive from a boy under three years old who had a stem cell transplant for SCID, so the T cells may come from the graft donor.

This clonotype is a singleton in its sample. The chain recombines TRBV4-1 with TRBJ1-1, with D uncertain. Germline V gives CDR1 MGHRA, CDR2 YSYEKL. The CDR3 is made up of 14 amino acids. Between the trimmed V and J ends, which lost 1 base and 3 bases, there was a span of 9 bases. This chain's CDR3 is CASSQVAMDTEAFF. Written as DNA, the CDR3 is TGCGCCAGCAGCCAAGTGGCCATGGACACTGAAGCTTTCTTT.

This clonotype was picked up a small number of times. The rearrangement joins TRBV5-1 to TRBJ2-1, with a possible D match to TRBD1 (5 bases). Germline assignment: CDR1 SGHRS and CDR2 YFSETQ. CDR3 length: 16 residues. V gave up 7 bases and J gave up 1 base, with 18 bases separating them. The CDR3 spells CASSTYTGSSYNEQFF. In nucleotides, the CDR3 is TGCGCCAGCTCCACGTACACAGGTTCTTCCTACAATGAGCAGTTCTTC.

This clonotype was recorded a few times. This rearrangement joins TRBV5-1 to TRBJ2-2, with 7 bases that match TRBD2. Per germline, CDR1 SGHRS and CDR2 YFSETQ. Losses at the gene ends were 2 bases for V and 6 bases for J; bases not matched to a gene: 7. The CDR3 totals 15 residues. CDR3 sequence: CASSFMSGAAGELFF. CDR3 DNA sequence: TGCGCCAGCAGCTTTATGAGCGGGGCCGCCGGGGAGCTGTTTTTT.

V and J are TRBV20-1 and TRBJ2-1; 15 bases map to TRBD2. There are 17 residues in the CDR3. Germline values: CDR1 DFQATT, CDR2 SNEGSKA (reference sequence). V shed 1 base, J shed 8 bases, and the junction held 9 bases outside the gene matches. CDR3 sequence reads: CSARAGRGLAGGHEQFF. The CDR3 DNA reads as TGCAGTGCTAGAGCCGGAAGAGGACTAGCGGGGGGGCATGAGCAGTTCTTC.

The sample holds a few counts of this clonotype. The chain links TRBV5-1 to TRBJ2-2; D perhaps matches TRBD2 (7 bases). V dropped 6 bases and J dropped 3 bases, with 12 bases sitting between them. Germline lookup yields CDR1 SGHRS and CDR2 YFSETQ. The CDR3 totals 14 residues. CDR3 sequence (DNA): TGCGCCAGCAATGGCGGGGGCTACACCGGGGAGCTGTTTTTT. Protein product: CASNGGGYTGELFF.

This clonotype was counted between two and nine times. The genes are TRBV12-3 or TRBV12-4 and TRBJ2-3; D gene ambiguous. The CDR3 has 15 amino acids. The V end was cut by 2 bases, the J end by 2 bases, with 11 bases between. The DNA for the CDR3 is TGTGCCAGCAGTTTACCAGGAGCACCCACAGATACGCAGTATTTT. It is translated as CASSLPGAPTDTQYF.

This clonotype was counted between two and nine times. The V and J genes are TRBV9 and TRBJ2-6; 8 bases fit TRBD1. Germline CDR1 reads SGDLS; CDR2 reads YYNGEE. V shed 1 base and J 0 bases; nucleotides not matched to a gene: 9. The CDR3 is 19 amino acids. This CDR3 reads CASSVRGFGQGSGANVLTF. The CDR3, as DNA: TGTGCCAGCAGCGTAAGGGGTTTCGGACAGGGCTCTGGGGCCAACGTCCTGACTTTC.

In this sample, this clonotype turned up many times. The chain has TRBV28 and TRBJ2-5; D call uncertain. This CDR3 is 12 amino acids long. V lost 2 bases, J lost 7 bases, and 8 bases lay in between. The germline CDR1 and CDR2 sequences are MDHEN and SYDVKM. The CDR3 spells CASSLILGTQYF. As DNA, the CDR3 is TGTGCCAGCAGTTTAATTCTCGGGACCCAGTACTTC.

The chain couples TRBV5-6 to TRBJ2-7, with D uncertain. The germline V gene encodes CDR1 SGHDT and CDR2 YYEEEE. Trimming took 4 bases from V and 6 from J, leaving 23 bases between them. This CDR3 contains 16 residues. CDR3 amino acids: CASSDHHWIPRREQYF. CDR3 DNA: TGTGCCAGCAGCGACCATCATTGGATCCCCCGGCGCGAGCAGTACTTC.

A few counts support this clonotype. The J gene is TRBJ1-3, the V gene TRBV5-1; 7 bases match TRBD1. V lost 2 bases and J lost 0; bases outside the gene matches: 5. The CDR3 runs to 16 residues. Looked up from germline, CDR1 is SGHRS and CDR2 is YFSETQ. The CDR3 DNA reads TGCGCCAGCAGCTTAATGCAGGGGGGCTCTGGAAACACCATATATTTT. Its protein is CASSLMQGGSGNTIYF.

The genes are TRBV15 and TRBJ2-5, with D unresolved. Germline loops: CDR1 LNHNV, CDR2 YYDKDF (reference sequence). The CDR3 covers 16 residues. V lost 2 bases and J 0 bases, leaving 13 bases between the germline ends. The CDR3 bases are TGTGCCACCAGCAGATCGGTGGGGTCCAACCAAGAGACCCAGTACTTC. It yields the protein CATSRSVGSNQETQYF.

The chain is built from TRBV5-1 and TRBJ2-7; D perhaps matches TRBD2 (6 bases). From germline, CDR1 is SGHRS and CDR2 YFSETQ. V shed 1 base and J shed 5 bases, with 13 bases lying between them. The length of the CDR3 is 14 residues. The CDR3 region has the DNA TGCGCCAGCAGCTTGTATGGAGGGAGCGACGAGCAGTACTTC. Its protein product is CASSLYGGSDEQYF.

The chain links TRBV12-3 or TRBV12-4 to TRBJ2-7; TRBD1 matches at 7 bases. The CDR3 extends over 15 amino acids. Losses at the gene ends were 7 bases for V and 0 bases for J; bases not matched to a gene: 9. The CDR3 coding sequence is TGTGCCAGCACCTTGGGACAGACGAGCTCCTACGAGCAGTACTTC. It is translated as CASTLGQTSSYEQYF.

The chain is built from TRBV2 and TRBJ2-1, with 13 nucleotides matching TRBD2. V lost 6 bases and J lost 6; bases outside the gene matches: 11. This CDR3 region has 17 residues. CDR1 is SNHLY, CDR2 FYNNEI, per germline. The CDR3 DNA reads TGTGCCAGCAGGGTGACTAGCGGGGGGCCGGGAATCAATGAGCAGTTCTTC. Its protein is CASRVTSGGPGINEQFF.

The chain combines TRBV19 with TRBJ1-6; TRBD1 agrees at 9 bases. This CDR3 is 15 amino acids long. V shed 6 bases, J shed 5 bases, and the junction held 5 bases outside the gene matches. Germline V gene lookup returns CDR1 LNHDA and CDR2 SQIVND (reference sequence). DNA for the CDR3: TGTGCCAGTAGCCACCGACAGGGGGATAATTCACCCCTCCACTTT. Residues: CASSHRQGDNSPLHF.

V and J are TRBV7-9 and TRBJ2-7; 10 nucleotides agree with TRBD1. The trim removed 5 bases at V and 6 bases at J, leaving 4 bases unmatched. The CDR3 has 13 amino acids. Germline assignment: CDR1 SEHNR and CDR2 FQNEAQ (reference sequence). The CDR3, as DNA: TGTGCCAGCAGCAGAAGGACAGGGGGCGAGCAGTACTTC. This gives the protein CASSRRTGGEQYF.

The chain uses TRBV18 and TRBJ1-5; no reliable D call. CDR1 and CDR2 from the germline V gene are KGHSH and LQKENI. V was pared by 6 bases and J by 2 bases, with 14 bases between. The CDR3 runs 15 residues. The CDR3 sequence is CASSRTTGGNQPQHF. In nucleotides, the CDR3 is TGTGCCAGCTCTCGGACCACTGGGGGCAATCAGCCCCAGCATTTT.

This clonotype was seen more than once but under ten times. V is TRBV5-6 and J is TRBJ2-1; TRBD1 aligns across 9 bases. This CDR3 contains 15 residues. The J segment lost 8 bases and the V segment lost 0 bases, leaving 6 bases of the junction unmatched. Germline loops: CDR1 SGHDT, CDR2 YYEEEE. The CDR3 reads CASSLGGTGIYEQFF. DNA for the CDR3: TGTGCCAGCAGCTTGGGAGGGACAGGGATCTATGAGCAGTTCTTC.

This chain links TRBV7-2 with TRBJ2-3; D tentatively reads TRBD1 or TRBD2 (5 bases each). Trimming shortened V by 5 bases and J by 4 bases, and 16 bases separated the two germline ends. Germline V CDR1 and CDR2: SGHTA, FQGNSA. The CDR3 has 15 amino acids. The CDR3 sequence: CASSPTDLGADTQYF. The CDR3 nucleotides are TGTGCCAGCAGCCCAACGGACTTAGGGGCAGATACGCAGTATTTT.

This clonotype was counted between two and nine times. J is TRBJ1-3 and V is TRBV11-1, with no clear D. There are 17 residues in the CDR3. The V and J ends lost 6 bases and 0 bases respectively, with 18 bases between them. CDR1 is SGHAT and CDR2 is FQDESV in the germline V gene (reference sequence). As DNA, the CDR3 is TGTGCCAGCAGTCACACCGGCCTCTGGGGCTCTGGAAACACCATATATTTT. As protein: CASSHTGLWGSGNTIYF.

The chain has TRBV16 and TRBJ1-5; TRBD1 might be the D (5 bases). The CDR3 has 14 residues. The germline V and J ends were trimmed by 4 bases and 9 bases, with 16 bases remaining between them. Germline V gives CDR1 KGHSY, CDR2 FQNENV. The CDR3 region has the DNA TGTGCCAGCAGCCGGACAAGCAGTATGACGCCCCAGCATTTT. This sequence encodes CASSRTSSMTPQHF.

The genes are TRBV7-9 and TRBJ2-2; no definite D call. V was trimmed by 2 bases and J by 7 bases, leaving 17 bases between them. There are 16 residues in the CDR3. Germline V CDR1 and CDR2: SEHNR, FQNEAQ (reference sequence). The CDR3 region has the DNA TGTGCCAGCAGCTTACTCCTGACAAGTGGCCACGGGGAGCTGTTTTTT. Protein sequence: CASSLLLTSGHGELFF.

This clonotype has just a few counts. The V gene is TRBV7-3, the J gene TRBJ2-2; 9 nucleotides agree with TRBD2. The CDR3 sequence is 14 residues long. Trimming cost V 7 bases and J 7 bases; bases outside gene matches: 7. Germline V gives CDR1 SGHTA, CDR2 FQGTGA. CDR3 DNA sequence: TGTGCCAGCATGCCTAGCGGGGTCGGCGGGGAGCTGTTTTTT. Protein product: CASMPSGVGGELFF.

This clonotype occurred a few times. The chain links TRBV10-3 to TRBJ2-7; tentatively, D is TRBD1 (7 bases). This CDR3 region has 14 residues. Trimming took off 8 bases at V and 3 bases at J, with 17 bases between the two ends. The germline CDR1 and CDR2 sequences are ENHRY and SYGVKD. CDR3 protein: CAIAPGGQYYEQYF. The CDR3 region has the DNA TGTGCCATCGCACCCGGGGGACAGTACTACGAGCAGTACTTC.

The chain links TRBV4-3 to TRBJ2-7; D is unresolved. Germline values: CDR1 LGHNA, CDR2 YSLEER. V was pared by 1 base and J by 2 bases, with 9 bases between. The length of the CDR3 is 14 residues. DNA for the CDR3: TGCGCCAGCAGCCAAGGACATGGGGCCTACGAGCAGTACTTC. Encoded protein: CASSQGHGAYEQYF.

This clonotype has only a few counts. The gene calls are TRBV20-1 and TRBJ2-7; TRBD2 matches 8 bases. The germline CDR1 and CDR2 sequences are DFQATT and SNEGSKA (reference sequence). J gave up 7 bases and V 5 bases, and 13 bases lay outside the gene matches. The CDR3 has 14 residues. CDR3 coding DNA: TGCAGTGCTCCCTACGGTGGCGGGGGGTATGAGCAGTACTTC. Translating it yields CSAPYGGGGYEQYF.

The J gene is TRBJ2-1, the V gene TRBV2, with TRBD1 matching 11 bases. The CDR3 extends over 19 amino acids. CDR1 SNHLY and CDR2 FYNNEI come from the germline V gene. V was clipped by 6 bases and J by 9 bases; unmatched bases: 22. The CDR3 DNA follows: TGTGCCAGCAGCTCCGGACAGGGGGCTGTACTTCGAAGAGGGGGTGAGCAGTTCTTC. Protein product: CASSSGQGAVLRRGGEQFF.